This T cell receptor (beta chain) emerged from a study of PD-1 blockade in mismatch repair-deficient tumors (dated by TCRdb to 2016 to 2017). In terms of the full investigation: Between September 2013 and September 2016, 80 to 90 consecutive patients with some 11 mismatch repair-deficient cancer types, all previously treated and progressing, were enrolled in the trial. Tumor-associated T cell clones were tracked in the peripheral blood of patients responding to PD-1 blockade by deep sequencing of TCR CDR3 regions.

V ends up 1 base short and J 4 bases short, with an unmatched junction base count of 7. From a lookup of the germline V gene, CDR1 and CDR2 are MGHRA and YSYEKL. The cysteine opens and the phenylalanine closes a CDR3 of 15 amino acids. This entry keeps only the CDR3 DNA: 45 bases, framed from base 1. The paper's findings and limits, for the study overall: Rapid expansion after pembrolizumab followed by contraction, generally before radiologic responses, was shown by tumor-resident clones, which were often undetectable in blood before treatment.

For each enrolled patient, mismatch repair deficiency was established using either polymerase chain reaction or immunohistochemistry. TCR sequencing was carried out for three patients who responded to pembrolizumab therapy. Pembrolizumab PD-1 blockade was prospectively tested in advanced mismatch repair-deficient cancers, regardless of tissue of origin, in the phase II trial. Peripheral blood T cell samples were collected serially, before PD-1 blockade began and at several time points afterward. Blood sampling times were expressed in weeks after the first pembrolizumab dose. Library preparation used the immunoSEQ multiplex PCR assay. In its TCRdb copy, this immuneACCESS table keeps in-frame sequences only and misses some clones. Where compared with another copy, unresolved V genes explain less than half of these, and the others have no known cause. The sample profile shows 100,000 to 150,000 clones; 88% of them were found once. The ten largest clonotypes hold about an eighth of the sample.

Concerning this clone: Its binding antigen is unknown. No much larger clone exists at a distance of one base, and base qualities are not known.

The TCR comes from an adult with mismatch repair-deficient cancer. The sample consisted of peripheral blood, taken approximately 69 weeks after starting pembrolizumab. The chain employs TRBV4-1 and TRBJ2-7; 7 middle bases align to TRBD2. At the DNA level, the sequence is TGCGCCAGCAGCCAAGCCGGGCTAGCGGAGTACGAGCAGTACTTC. Its protein is CASSQAGLAEYEQYF.